This TCR beta chain emerged from a study of beta chain features in type 1 diabetes. The CDR3 extends over 13 amino acids. Germline lookup yields CDR1 GTSNPN and CDR2 SVGIG (reference sequence). V shed 0 bases and J shed 5 bases, with 8 bases lying between them. This clone was seen only a few times. What it binds is unknown. This CDR3 is also generated by other DNA sequences in the sample. Every isolated RNA sample was fully reverse transcribed, so sequencing captured expressed TCRB transcripts. Only in-frame clones appear in the TCRdb table, and some are missing; sequencing was by immunoSEQ multiplex PCR. This sample carries around 430,000 clones, 30% of them seen once, and the ten largest clones take 0.05% to 0.065%. Points from the study as a whole: A cDNA-based sequencing approach could over-represent cells with high TCR expression. TCRB CDR3 length was moderately but significantly reduced in all four CD4+ subsets of Type 1 diabetes patients. VDJ junctions in type 1 diabetes patients carried more deletions and fewer insertions.

Each of the CD4+ naive, central memory, regulatory and stem cell-like memory populations was sorted via CD45RO/CCR7/CD25/CD127/CD95/CD27. The sequencing sample was made of naive CD4+ T cells from blood. The rearrangement uses TRBV30 and TRBJ2-1, with a tentative D call TRBD2 (6 bases). The sequence derives from a man aged 18 to 29 in good health. CDR3 loop: CAWSVGGDNEQFF. The CDR3 DNA sequence: TGTGCCTGGAGTGTTGGAGGGGACAATGAGCAGTTCTTC. Filled out from reference TRBV30 and TRBJ2-1, the complete variable domain reads SQTIHQWPATLVQPVGSPLSLECTVEGTSNPNLYWYRQAAGRGLQLLFYSVGIGQISSEVPQNLSASRPQDRQFILSSKKLLLSDSGFYLCAWSVGGDNEQFFGPGTRLTVL.